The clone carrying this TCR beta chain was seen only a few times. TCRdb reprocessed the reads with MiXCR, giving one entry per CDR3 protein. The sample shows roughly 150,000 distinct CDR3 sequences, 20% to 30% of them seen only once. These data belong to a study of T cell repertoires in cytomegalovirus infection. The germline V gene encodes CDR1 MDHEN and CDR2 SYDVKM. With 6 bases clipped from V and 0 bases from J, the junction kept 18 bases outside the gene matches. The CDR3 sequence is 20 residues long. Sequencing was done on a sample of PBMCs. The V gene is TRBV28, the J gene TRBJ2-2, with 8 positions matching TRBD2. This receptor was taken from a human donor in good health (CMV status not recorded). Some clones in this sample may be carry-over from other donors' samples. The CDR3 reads CASSLTRAPISGANTGELFF. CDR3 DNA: TGTGCCAGCAGCCTCACGAGGGCCCCTATTAGCGGGGCGAACACCGGGGAGCTGTTTTTT.